The following is a T cell receptor (beta chain) sequence with its context. The antigen is undetermined. These data come from a study of T cell responses to AZD1222 COVID-19 vaccine. The assay was immunoSEQ multiplex PCR, and TCRdb's table has in-frame clones only and misses some. This sample has 75,000 to 85,000 clones, with 90% found just once. V shed 0 bases and J shed 8 bases, with 7 bases lying between them. CDR1 is MNHNS and CDR2 is SASEGT in the germline V gene. This CDR3 region has 13 residues. Study conclusions and caveats: The donor group comprised mostly white British people and more females; the analysis possibly underestimated clonal diversity.

The receptor comes from an adult in good health. The J gene is TRBJ1-4, the V gene TRBV6-1; D call uncertain. The sequences come from peripheral blood, collected on day 0 of AZD1222 vaccination. The CDR3, as DNA: TGTGCCAGCAGTGAAGCGGGGTCGGAAAAACTGTTTTTT. This gives the protein CASSEAGSEKLFF.